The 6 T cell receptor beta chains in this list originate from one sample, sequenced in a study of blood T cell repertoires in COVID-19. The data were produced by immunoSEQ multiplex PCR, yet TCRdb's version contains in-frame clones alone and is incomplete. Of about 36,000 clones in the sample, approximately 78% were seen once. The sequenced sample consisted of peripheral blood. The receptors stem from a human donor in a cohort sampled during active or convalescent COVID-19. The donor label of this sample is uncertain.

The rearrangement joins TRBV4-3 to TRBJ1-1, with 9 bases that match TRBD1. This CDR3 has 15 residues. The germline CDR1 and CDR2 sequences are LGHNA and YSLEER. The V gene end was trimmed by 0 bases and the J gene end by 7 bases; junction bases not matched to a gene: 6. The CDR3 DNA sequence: TGCGCCAGCAGCCAAGATAGGACAGGGGTCTTTGAAGCTTTCTTT. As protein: CASSQDRTGVFEAFF.

The CDR3 nucleotides are TGTGCCAGCTCCCAAGGACAGCCAAGGGAATCGTTCTTC. Amino acid sequence: CASSQGQPRESFF. V and J are TRBV18 and TRBJ2-1; TRBD1 is a possible D gene (6 bases). The CDR3 has 13 amino acids. From germline, CDR1 is KGHSH and CDR2 LQKENI. The ends were cut back, 6 bases at V and 15 bases at J, with 21 bases in the middle.

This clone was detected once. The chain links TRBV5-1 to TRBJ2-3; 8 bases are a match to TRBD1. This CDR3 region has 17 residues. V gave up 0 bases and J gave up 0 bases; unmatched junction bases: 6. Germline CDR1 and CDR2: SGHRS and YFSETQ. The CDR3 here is CASSLALRQGSTDTQYF. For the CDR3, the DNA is TGCGCCAGCAGCTTGGCCCTAAGACAGGGGAGCACAGATACGCAGTATTTT.

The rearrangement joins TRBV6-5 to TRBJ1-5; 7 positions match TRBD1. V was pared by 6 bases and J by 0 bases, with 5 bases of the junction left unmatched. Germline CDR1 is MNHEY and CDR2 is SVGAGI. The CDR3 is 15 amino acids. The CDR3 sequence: CASRVGGLSNQPQHF. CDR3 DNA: TGTGCCAGCAGGGTAGGGGGCCTTAGCAATCAGCCCCAGCATTTT.

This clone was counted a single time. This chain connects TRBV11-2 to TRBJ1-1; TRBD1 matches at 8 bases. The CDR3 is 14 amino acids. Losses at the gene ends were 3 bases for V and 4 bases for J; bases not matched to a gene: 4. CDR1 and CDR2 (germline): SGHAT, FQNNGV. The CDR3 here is CASSLGTGFTEAFF. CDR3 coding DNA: TGTGCCAGCAGCTTGGGGACAGGCTTCACTGAAGCTTTCTTT.

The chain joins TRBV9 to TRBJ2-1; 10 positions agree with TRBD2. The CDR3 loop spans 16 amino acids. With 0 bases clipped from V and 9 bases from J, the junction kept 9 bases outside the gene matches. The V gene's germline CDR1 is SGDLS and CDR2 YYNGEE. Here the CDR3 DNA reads TGTGCCAGCAGCGTAGCTAGTAGCGGGAGGTCGGCTGAGCAGTTCTTC. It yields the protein CASSVASSGRSAEQFF.